This is a list of T cell receptor beta chains from one sample in a study of T-cell reconstitution after alpha-beta-depleted transplantation in children. From the PCR reads, TCRdb called clonotypes with MiXCR, one entry per CDR3 protein. The sample contains some 490,000 distinct CDR3 sequences, 9.5% to 15% of which appear only once. Here the sequenced sample was PBMCs from the stem cell graft donor, taken from the stem cell graft. The receptors were sampled from a human donor who donated a stem cell graft to a child with combined immunodeficiency. Each CDR3 is given with its conserved first and last residue. A D gene is named only where the DNA matches it firmly. Not all rows give a size; the values are once, few, many and, for expanded clones, a class.

NA	TRBJ2-2	many	TRBV4-3	TGCGCCAGCAGCCCTTTATACACCGGGGAGCTGTTTTTT	CASSPLYTGELFF
NA	TRBJ2-2	many	TRBV9	TGTGCCAGCAGCGTAGCCACAGCTGCGAACACCGGGGAGCTGTTTTTT	CASSVATAANTGELFF
TRBD1	TRBJ1-5	NA	TRBV6-5	TGTGCCAGCAAGGACAGGTTCAGCAATCAGCCCCAGCATTTT	CASKDRFSNQPQHF
NA	TRBJ2-2	few	TRBV6-1	TGTGCCAGCAGTGAAGTAGTGACCTTTTTAGCCGGGGAGCTGTTTTTT	CASSEVVTFLAGELFF
NA	TRBJ2-3	NA	TRBV24-1	TGTGCCACCCAGGGTAGCACAGATACGCAGTATTTT	CATQGSTDTQYF
NA	TRBJ2-3	NA	TRBV12-3/TRBV12-4	TGTGCCAGCAGCCTAGGGACGAATACGCAGTATTTT	CASSLGTNTQYF
NA	TRBJ2-7	NA	TRBV18	TGTGCCAGCTCACCGCGCCCTAGCTCCTACGAGCAGTACTTC	CASSPRPSSYEQYF
NA	TRBJ2-3	many	TRBV5-1	TGCGCCAGCAGCTTGCGGGGGAGATCGTCATTTAGCACAGATACGCAGTATTTT	CASSLRGRSSFSTDTQYF
NA	TRBJ2-5	NA	TRBV24-1	TGTGCCACCAGTGATTGGGACCAAGAGACCCAGTACTTC	CATSDWDQETQYF
NA	TRBJ2-1	NA	TRBV19	TGTGCCAGTAGTATAGTTACTAGAAGGGCATCTGAGCAGTTCTTC	CASSIVTRRASEQFF
NA	TRBJ2-3	few	TRBV5-1	TGCGCCAGCAGCCCGGGGGTTGTGTCAGATACGCAGTATTTT	CASSPGVVSDTQYF
NA	TRBJ2-7	few	TRBV6-2/TRBV6-3	TGTGCCAGCAGTTACTCGCCCCGATACGAGCAGTACTTC	CASSYSPRYEQYF
TRBD1	TRBJ1-5	NA	TRBV27	TGTGCCAGCAGGGTTGGGACAGATAGCAATCAGCCCCAGCATTTT	CASRVGTDSNQPQHF
NA	TRBJ2-7	few	TRBV10-3	TGTGCCATCAGTGAACCCCCAGAGTCTTACGAGCAGTACTTC	CAISEPPESYEQYF
TRBD1	TRBJ1-4	NA	TRBV28	TGTGCCAGCAGTTTAGGTTCAGGGGGTGTGGAAAAACTGTTTTTT	CASSLGSGGVEKLFF
NA	TRBJ2-1	many	TRBV5-1	TGCGCCAGCAGCTTGGTGGGGACTGAGTACAATGAGCAGTTCTTC	CASSLVGTEYNEQFF
TRBD1	TRBJ2-1	NA	TRBV20-1	TGCAGTGCACTAGCCGGGACAGGGGGCTTCAATGAGCAGTTCTTC	CSALAGTGGFNEQFF
TRBD1	TRBJ2-1	few	TRBV24-1	TGTGCCACCAGTGACCCGGACAGGGCTTCAAACAAGAGGTCCTACAATGAGCAGTTCTTC	CATSDPDRASNKRSYNEQFF
TRBD2	TRBJ2-7	NA	TRBV6-5	TGTGCCAGCAGTTATGGAGTGACTAGCGGCCAACCCTACGAGCAGTACTTC	CASSYGVTSGQPYEQYF
NA	TRBJ1-1	NA	TRBV7-9	TGTGCCAGCAGCTTCTCGGGACCGGTTGAAGCTTTCTTT	CASSFSGPVEAFF
TRBD1	TRBJ2-1	many	TRBV5-1	TGCGCCAGCAGCTCGAGGACAGGGGGGAACAATGAGCAGTTCTTC	CASSSRTGGNNEQFF
NA	TRBJ2-1	few	TRBV12-3/TRBV12-4	TGTGCCAGCAGTTCCGGGACTCCTCATTTCTTC	CASSSGTPHFF
NA	TRBJ2-6	NA	TRBV4-2	TGTGCCAGCAGCCAAGTATTGAGCCTCTCTGGGGCCAACGTCCTGACTTTC	CASSQVLSLSGANVLTF
NA	TRBJ2-3	many	TRBV20-1	TGCAGTGCTAGACTACTAGGTGTGCCCATGAGGAGCACAGATACGCAGTATTTT	CSARLLGVPMRSTDTQYF
TRBD1	TRBJ2-2	many	TRBV12-3/TRBV12-4	TGTGCCAGCAGTTTCTCGATGGGGACAGGCGACACCGGGGAGCTGTTTTTT	CASSFSMGTGDTGELFF
NA	TRBJ2-7	once	TRBV9	TGTGCCAGCAGCCCGCAAACGGGGGCCGGCTCCTACGAGCAGTACTTC	CASSPQTGAGSYEQYF
NA	TRBJ2-1	few	TRBV25-1	TGTGCCAGCAGTGACTTTAGGGTCCGGTTCTTC	CASSDFRVRFF
TRBD2	TRBJ2-3	NA	TRBV9	TGTGCCAGCAGCGTAGATGGGACTAGCGGCGATACGCAGTATTTT	CASSVDGTSGDTQYF
NA	TRBJ2-7	many	TRBV29-1	TGCAGCGTTGAAGTAGGGGACGGCTACGAGCAGTACTTC	CSVEVGDGYEQYF
NA	TRBJ2-2	many	TRBV2	TGTGCCAGCACTCTTTTGGCTAGCGTCACCGGGGAGCTGTTTTTT	CASTLLASVTGELFF
NA	TRBJ1-1	many	TRBV6-5	TGTGCCAGCAGTTACGTAGGGGGGAACACTGAAGCTTTCTTT	CASSYVGGNTEAFF
TRBD2	TRBJ2-3	many	TRBV7-2	TGTGCCAGCAGCTTTGGCGGGGGTGGGACAGATACGCAGTATTTT	CASSFGGGGTDTQYF
TRBD1	TRBJ1-5	NA	TRBV7-8	TGTGCCAGCCGCTTGGCAGGGGGCTTTAATAGCAATCAGCCCCAGCATTTT	CASRLAGGFNSNQPQHF
TRBD1	TRBJ1-2	many	TRBV12-3/TRBV12-4	TGTGCCAGCACCCCCCAGGGGGGCTCTAACTATGGCTACACCTTC	CASTPQGGSNYGYTF
TRBD2	TRBJ2-3	NA	TRBV20-1	TGCAGTGCTAGACCCATGACTAGCGGGGGCACAGATACGCAGTATTTT	CSARPMTSGGTDTQYF
TRBD2	TRBJ2-1	few	TRBV29-1	TGCAGCGTTGAAGGGGGGGGGGACTACAATGAGCAGTTCTTC	CSVEGGGDYNEQFF
TRBD1	TRBJ2-1	few	TRBV7-2	TGTGCCAGCAGCTTAGCAGGGGGCTTCGATGAGCAGTTCTTC	CASSLAGGFDEQFF
NA	TRBJ2-7	many	TRBV29-1	TGCAGCGTTGAAGAAACCGGGGACTCCTACGAGCAGTACTTC	CSVEETGDSYEQYF
NA	TRBJ2-2	few	TRBV6-6	TGTGCCAGCAGTTACCAGTACAACGGGGAGCTGTTTTTT	CASSYQYNGELFF
NA	TRBJ2-7	NA	TRBV7-2	TGTGCCAGCAGCTTATTGGGAAAGTACGAGCAGTACTTC	CASSLLGKYEQYF
NA	TRBJ2-1	many	TRBV12-3/TRBV12-4	TGTGCCAGCAGGCCACAGGGATACAATGAGCAGTTCTTC	CASRPQGYNEQFF
NA	TRBJ1-6	NA	TRBV20-1	TGCAGTGCTAGGGACGACAGGTTGAATTCCTATAATTCACCCCTCCACTTT	CSARDDRLNSYNSPLHF
TRBD1	TRBJ2-1	NA	TRBV11-1	TGTGCCAGCAGCTTATCTCTAGTCCGGGACAGAGCCTACAATGAGCAGTTCTTC	CASSLSLVRDRAYNEQFF
TRBD2	TRBJ2-1	few	TRBV2	TGTGCCAGCAGCGAAAGGCTAGCGGGGGGTCATAATGAGCAGTTCTTC	CASSERLAGGHNEQFF
NA	TRBJ2-1	NA	TRBV5-5	TGTGCCAGCAGCTTCGGGCAGCCTAGCTCCTACAATGAGCAGTTCTTC	CASSFGQPSSYNEQFF
NA	TRBJ2-1	NA	TRBV4-3	TGCGCCAGCAGCCAAGACCCTATGTCGTACCATGAGCAGTTCTTC	CASSQDPMSYHEQFF
NA	TRBJ2-7	many	TRBV6-1	TGTGCCAGCAGTGTAGACGGGGTGAAAAGCTACGAGCAGTACTTC	CASSVDGVKSYEQYF
NA	TRBJ2-7	NA	TRBV12-3/TRBV12-4	TGTACCAGCAGCCAAGCGGGGGCCTTCGGACAGGGTTTTCCCTACGAGCAGTACTTC	CTSSQAGAFGQGFPYEQYF
TRBD1	TRBJ2-1	few	TRBV6-4	TGTGCCAGCAGTGATCAGACAGGGGGAAATGAGCAGTTCTTC	CASSDQTGGNEQFF
TRBD2	TRBJ2-7	NA	TRBV11-2	TGTGCCAGCAGCGGTAGGGGTGCGGGGGGGCCCTACGAGCAGTACTTC	CASSGRGAGGPYEQYF
TRBD1	TRBJ2-1	NA	TRBV7-9	TGTGCCAGCAGCTTAGGCAGACAGGGGGCTTCCTACAATGAGCAGTTCTTC	CASSLGRQGASYNEQFF
TRBD1	TRBJ2-5	many	TRBV7-2	TGTGCCAGCAGCTCGGGACAGCAAGAGACCCAGTACTTC	CASSSGQQETQYF
NA	TRBJ2-3	few	TRBV18	TGTGCCAGCTCAATAGGAGGGCGGGGTGATACGCAGTATTTT	CASSIGGRGDTQYF
NA	TRBJ2-7	NA	TRBV4-3	TGCGCCAGCAGCCAAGATACGGGGCTGACTCTTCGAGGGGGGAAATACGAGCAGTACTTC	CASSQDTGLTLRGGKYEQYF